The 17 T cell receptor beta chains below all came from one sample that was sequenced in a study of beta chain features in type 1 diabetes. Of the isolated RNA, all was reverse transcribed, and so the sequenced material was expressed TCRB transcripts. Sequencing used immunoSEQ multiplex PCR; TCRdb keeps in-frame clones, though not all of them. The data contain more than 12,000 clones, less than 80% of them singletons. These TCRs' antigens remain unknown. Study-level results: People with Type 1 diabetes carried modestly yet significantly shorter TCRB CDR3s in all four CD4+ subsets.

Specimen: stem cell memory CD4+ T cells from blood. These receptors were collected from a woman aged 18-35 years with type 1 diabetes.

This clone appeared a few times. CDR3 loop: CAWTPGLAGLTDTQYF. The CDR3 coding sequence is TGTGCCTGGACCCCCGGACTAGCGGGACTCACAGATACGCAGTATTTT. The rearrangement uses TRBV30 and TRBJ2-3; 12 bases agree with TRBD2. The V and J ends lost 4 bases and 2 bases, in that order; junction bases with no gene match: 7. This CDR3 is built from 16 residues. CDR1 and CDR2 (germline): GTSNPN, SVGIG (reference sequence).

This clone was counted a few times. V and J are TRBV19 and TRBJ1-6; D gene unclear. V lost 6 bases, J lost 8 bases, and 8 bases lay in between. This CDR3 comprises 12 residues. From germline, CDR1 is LNHDA and CDR2 SQIVND (reference sequence). CDR3 nucleotides: TGTGCCAGTAGAGCGCGGGATTCACCCCTCCACTTT. Protein sequence: CASRARDSPLHF.

This clone occurred once. This chain joins TRBV7-2 and TRBJ2-3; D is unresolved. V gave up 5 bases and J gave up 9 bases, with 15 bases separating them. The germline V gene has CDR1 SGHTA and CDR2 FQGNSA. This CDR3 comprises 13 residues. CDR3 sequence: CASSPTELSTQYF. In DNA, the CDR3 is TGTGCCAGCAGCCCTACCGAACTTTCGACGCAGTATTTT. Complete variable domain (other parts from reference TRBV7-2 and TRBJ2-3): GAGVSQSPSNKVTEKGKDVELRCDPISGHTALYWYRQSLGQGLEFLIYFQGNSAPDKSGLPSDRFSAERTGGSVSTLTIQRTQQEDSAVYLCASSPTELSTQYFGPGTRLTVL.

This rearrangement joins TRBV28 to TRBJ2-4; D gene uncertain. The germline V gene has CDR1 MDHEN and CDR2 SYDVKM. V dropped 5 bases and J dropped 0 bases, with 8 bases sitting between them. The length of the CDR3 is 14 residues. The CDR3 DNA follows: TGTGCCAGCAGTATAGCTGAAGCCAAAAACATTCAGTACTTC. Encoded protein: CASSIAEAKNIQYF.

The chain links TRBV15 to TRBJ1-1, with D maybe TRBD1 (5 bases). Germline V gene sequence: CDR1 LNHNV, CDR2 YYDKDF (reference sequence). This CDR3 region has 17 residues. With 0 bases removed from V and 0 bases from J, the gap between germline ends came to 14 bases. The CDR3 is CATSRDSRAGMNTEAFF. The DNA for the CDR3 is TGTGCCACCAGCAGAGATAGTCGGGCAGGGATGAACACTGAAGCTTTCTTT.

The V gene is TRBV6-1, the J gene TRBJ2-3; 9 bases are shared with TRBD2. The germline gives CDR1 MNHNS, CDR2 SASEGT. V lost 7 bases and J lost 13; bases outside the gene matches: 18. This CDR3 comprises 15 residues. In DNA form, the CDR3 reads TGTGCCAGCACCCGACTAGCGGAGGCATATACGTCGGAGTATTTT. It is translated as CASTRLAEAYTSEYF.

The chain uses TRBV6-5 and TRBJ2-7, with TRBD2 as a possible D gene (5 bases). The CDR3 has 13 amino acids. Trimming pared 8 bases from V and 7 bases from J, leaving 18 bases between. The germline V gene has CDR1 MNHEY and CDR2 SVGAGI. Here the CDR3 DNA reads TGTGCCAGCGCCTCTAGCCGATCGGGGGAGCAGTACTTC. Its protein is CASASSRSGEQYF.

The chain carries TRBV12-5 and TRBJ2-6, with 7 bases identical to TRBD1. The CDR3 spans 19 residues. Germline CDR1 reads LGHNT; CDR2 reads FRNRAP. With 4 bases clipped from V and 3 bases from J, the junction kept 15 bases outside the gene matches. CDR3 sequence (DNA): TGTGCTAGTGGTTCTCCAGACAGGGTGTTCGTAGGTGGGGCCAACGTCCTGACTTTC. Its translation: CASGSPDRVFVGGANVLTF.

The rearrangement links TRBV7-2 to TRBJ2-7; a weak D match, TRBD1 (6 bases). The germline V gene encodes CDR1 SGHTA and CDR2 FQGNSA. There are 15 residues in the CDR3. V was clipped by 4 bases and J by 4 bases, with 17 bases between them. CDR3 amino acids: CASSSRVGQGYEQYF. CDR3 coding DNA: TGTGCCAGCAGCTCCAGGGTGGGACAAGGATACGAGCAGTACTTC.

This clone was detected a few times. The chain couples TRBV27 to TRBJ1-2; D is unclear. Germline assignment: CDR1 MNHEY and CDR2 SMNVEV (reference sequence). The CDR3 loop spans 13 amino acids. Trimming removed 2 bases at V and 2 bases at J, with 6 bases between. The DNA of the CDR3 is TGTGCCAGCAGTTTAAATACAAACTATGGCTACACCTTC. Its protein is CASSLNTNYGYTF.

The chain links TRBV7-9 to TRBJ2-4; 12 bases map to TRBD2. This CDR3 spans 17 amino acids. The ends lost 5 bases at V and 7 bases at J; junction bases unmatched: 12. CDR1 and CDR2 (germline): SEHNR, FQNEAQ (reference sequence). The CDR3 loop reads CASSPLAGGWGSNIQYF. The DNA of the CDR3 is TGTGCCAGCAGCCCACTAGCGGGAGGATGGGGTTCGAACATTCAGTACTTC.

The table lists this clone with a few counts. The gene calls are TRBV5-6 and TRBJ1-4, with unresolved D. V was pared by 4 bases and J by 8 bases, with 18 bases between. The V gene's germline CDR1 is SGHDT and CDR2 YYEEEE. This CDR3 has 15 amino acids. In nucleotides, the CDR3 is TGTGCCAGCAGCGTGAACAGCTTCGCCCAGGAAAAACTGTTTTTT. Translation gives CASSVNSFAQEKLFF.

The chain carries TRBV19 and TRBJ1-2, with D maybe TRBD1 (6 bases). Per germline, CDR1 LNHDA and CDR2 SQIVND (reference sequence). The CDR3 loop spans 15 amino acids. The germline V and J ends were trimmed by 7 bases and 3 bases, with 18 bases remaining between them. The CDR3 region is CASTNRERWDYGYTF. The CDR3 bases are TGTGCCAGTACCAACAGGGAGCGATGGGACTATGGCTACACCTTC.

This clone was seen a handful of times. V usage is TRBV27 and J usage is TRBJ2-1; possibly TRBD1 for D (5 bases). Germline V gives CDR1 MNHEY, CDR2 SMNVEV (reference sequence). This CDR3 contains 12 residues. Trimming left V 6 bases short and J 7 bases short, with 10 bases between. The CDR3 DNA is TGTGCCAGCAGAAAACAGGAGAATGAGCAGTTCTTC. Translated: CASRKQENEQFF.

The rearrangement joins TRBV5-6 to TRBJ2-1; possibly TRBD2 for D (7 bases). The CDR3 sequence is 15 residues long. Germline V gene data show CDR1 as SGHDT and CDR2 as YYEEEE. V gave up 0 bases and J gave up 4 bases, with 11 bases separating them. CDR3 DNA sequence: TGTGCCAGCAGCTTGGGAGGGGGGGCGTACAATGAGCAGTTCTTC. Amino acids: CASSLGGGAYNEQFF.

The V gene is TRBV29-1, the J gene TRBJ1-6; D call uncertain. The CDR3 is made up of 12 amino acids. Germline lookup yields CDR1 SQVTM and CDR2 ANQGSEA. The ends were cut back, 6 bases at V and 7 bases at J, with 10 bases in the middle. The CDR3 nucleotides read TGCAGCGTCCGGTTCGAAAATTCACCCCTCCACTTT. It specifies CSVRFENSPLHF.

This chain connects TRBV18 to TRBJ2-3; 9 bases are a match to TRBD1. Trimming took 6 bases from V and 5 from J; bases not matched to a gene: 6. CDR1 and CDR2 from the germline V gene are KGHSH and LQKENI. This CDR3 is 14 amino acids long. In DNA, the CDR3 is TGTGCCAGCTCCGGGACAGGGTCTAGAGATACGCAGTATTTT. Translated, it gives CASSGTGSRDTQYF.